This record concerns one T cell receptor beta chain sequence. The antigen it recognizes is unknown. No much larger clone is present one base from it, and per-base qualities are unavailable. Library prep was done by the immunoSEQ multiplex PCR assay. A mixture of 60 forward primers for TCR Vbeta segments and 13 reverse primers for TCR Jbeta segments was used in the multiplex PCR. The CDR3 region of rearranged TCR beta genes was amplified from genomic DNA by a multiplex PCR assay. Amplified TCR beta libraries were sequenced as 87-base-pair reads on the Illumina HiSeq System. As for how the authors treated the data: In a later analysis, tens of millions of unique TCR beta chains were counted across the approximately 670 repertoires, and approximately 11 million of these chains were shared by at least two donors. Raw reads were error-corrected and collapsed into unique sequences by a nearest-neighbor algorithm in which closely related sequences were merged to remove PCR and sequencing errors. CDR3 sequences were aligned to IMGT reference sequences to assign V, D and J gene segments. Each retained sequence needed at least a six-nucleotide match to both a V gene segment and a J gene segment. A rearrangement was called productive if the CDR3 had no stop codons and remained in frame with V and J, and every other rearrangement was called non-productive. CDR3 was defined by IMGT convention, running from the second conserved V-encoded cysteine to the conserved J-encoded phenylalanine. Sequences without an unambiguous match to a single V gene segment were excluded from the earlier analysis of a few hundred of the donors. An earlier analysis of fewer than 650 of the donors classified V segments as functional when productive rearrangements were above 56.7% and as segregating when the standard deviation between donors was above 5%. A statistical classification framework was built to diagnose cytomegalovirus status from the catalog of TCR beta chain sequences. A later analysis assigned V and J genes by comparing TCR nucleotide sequences with IMGT/GENE-DB human TR gene sequences. In a later analysis, CDR3 sequences and most-parsimonious VDJ recombination scenarios were assigned using the TCRdist pipeline. In a later analysis, each TCR beta chain was defined by its CDR3 amino acid sequence together with its V-gene family, and reads lacking a unique V-gene family were excluded. As a way to deal with suspected cross-contamination and a sequencing artifact, a later analysis dropped approximately 590 nucleotide sequences that were highly shared and had low generation probability. In a later analysis, a clonal expansion index was calculated for each public chain from normalized within-repertoire ranks of inferred template counts. In a later analysis, generation probabilities were computed using a VDJ recombination model fitted to out-of-frame rearrangements, and the results were checked against IGoR. A later analysis scored TCR-TCR, TCR-HLA and TCR-CMV co-occurrence with hypergeometric tests, applying a repertoire-size bias correction to TCR pairs. In a later analysis, false discovery rates were estimated by permuting HLA or CMV assignments 20 times. In a later analysis, co-occurring TCRs were grouped with DBSCAN, and TCRdist sequence similarity was added when clustering was performed within HLA-allele-positive subsets. Co-occurrence clustering excluded repertoires with fewer than 30,000 or more than 120,000 public chains, plus five with anomalous nucleotide sharing. This is the immuneACCESS table as TCRdb keeps it, with only in-frame sequences that have V and J called. A part of the clones is gone; compared with another copy, unresolved V genes explain less than half, and the rest is unexplained. V and J calls and clone size are given by that table; D and trimming were obtained from the DNA. Present in this sample are about 120,000 clones, approximately 9.4% of which were seen just once. Less than 4% of the sample is taken by the ten largest.

The cohort consisted of approximately 690 healthy bone marrow donors. At the time of sampling, every cohort member was nominally healthy, though immune exposures that went unrecorded were likely present. The donor tested CMV seronegative and was one of the 352 seronegative cohort members. A peripheral blood sample was collected from each donor, and TCR beta sequencing was performed on peripheral blood mononuclear cells. The Qiagen DNeasy Blood Extraction Kit was used to extract genomic DNA from the blood cell samples. V drops 3 bases and J drops 2 bases, leaving 8 bases in between. CDR1 and CDR2 (MGHRA, YSYEKL) derive from the germline V gene. Its CDR3 holds 13 amino acids, cysteine through phenylalanine. Only CDR3 DNA remains: 39 bases, in frame from the first base. The data were taken from a study of cytomegalovirus exposure and HLA in healthy donors (TCRdb year 2017). The study in broad terms: An earlier analysis of roughly 500 of the donors reported 250 to 300 Gb of sequence data and around 110 million unique TCR beta sequences from some 180 million T cells. Roughly 300 gigabases of sequencing data and tens of millions of unique TCR sequences made up an early release that covered 500 to 650 HLA-typed donors. Of the roughly 410 genotyped donors, 81% were placed in the genetic ancestry cluster associated with self-reported Caucasian donors. The study was designed to test whether signatures of past pathogen exposure could be identified by cataloging public T cell receptors. The study profiled the T cell repertoires of about 720 subjects by immunosequencing and related them to cytomegalovirus serostatus. Along with the roughly 610-subject first cohort, a separate validation cohort of about 110 different subjects was used. To predict cytomegalovirus infection status, the study brought together high-throughput TCR immunosequencing, statistical association of individual TCRs with disease status, and machine learning. In a later analysis, previously published TCR beta repertoires from some 640 donors were re-analyzed and high-resolution HLA genotyping was added so that TCR occurrence patterns could be studied. The later analysis used no new phenotypic data to find candidate immune exposures, relying instead on TCR beta sequences and their occurrence across donors. An earlier analysis of 587 of the donors used high-throughput TCR beta sequencing to judge whether each TCR beta V gene segment behaved as functional or pseudogenic. Donor age, sex, ethnicity and CMV serostatus were compiled alongside the repertoire data. A later genetic analysis used genome-wide SNP genotypes for about 55% of the 666 donors, treating that subset as a discovery cohort. Every repertoire in the discovery cohort had been generated on one and the same sequencing platform. Both class I and class II loci were covered by HLA typing, at four-digit resolution. The number of donors typed differed by locus, with roughly 629-640 for A, B, C, DRB1 and DQB1, roughly 520 for DQA1, 600 to 610 for DPA1, and some 440 for DPB1. Four to six DR-DQ haplotypes were handled as single units for association and clustering, since linkage in the cohort was strong. Among approximately 370 genotyped donors of the cohort, an average of about 240,000 unique TCR beta nucleotide sequences was sequenced per donor, of which 15% to 20% were non-productive.

Study-wide findings and limitations: The earlier analysis of 587 of the donors excluded some 16 rarely observed V segments, including chromosome 9 orphons, because counts were too low. Several of the top co-occurrence clusters appeared to be linked to parvovirus B19, influenza, CMV and Epstein-Barr virus, according to a later analysis. Some IMGT-functional V segments, including TRBV6-2 and TRBV6-3, could not be told apart with the 87-base-pair reads, so those segments were excluded. In vitro tests confirmed that a few of the cytomegalovirus-associated TCR beta chains recognize cytomegalovirus antigens. This cohort had only TCR beta chains sequenced, and the lack of alpha or paired-chain data limited which features could be detected. A later analysis found that most CMV-associated TCR beta chains appeared HLA-restricted, with HLA associations seemingly driven largely by CMV exposure. A later genetic analysis reported fewer N-insertions in productive TCRs among donors in an Asian-associated ancestry cluster than the approximately 670-donor mean. For the cohort, immune exposure information was limited to CMV serostatus. A further reported finding was that TCR beta sequences accurately predicted the HLA-A and HLA-B alleles for most subjects in the first cohort. In an earlier analysis of approximately 600 of the donors, most TCR beta V segments were observed in productive rearrangements about 90% or about 30% of the time, broadly matching IMGT annotations. In a later analysis, TCR association rates were found to vary across HLA loci, with the most associated TCRs seen for DRB1 alleles and the fewest for HLA-C alleles. While some public TCRs were present in many individuals, most TCR sequences turned up only very rarely across donors. In the study, approximately 160 TCR beta chains were listed as associated with cytomegalovirus. When HLA alleles, especially DR and DQ, strongly co-occurred, TCR associations were difficult to assign to individual alleles. A later analysis associated about 17,000 TCR beta sequences with specific HLA alleles at a false discovery rate of 0.05. Because HLA typing was unavailable for some donors at each locus, only the typed subset was used in association tests. The classifier was reported to diagnose cytomegalovirus status with high specificity and sensitivity in both the original and validation cohorts. According to the authors, the approach could potentially be generalized to other disease states and immunological phenotypes. A cluster of highly shared sequence variants was judged likely to represent a technical artifact of the sequencing pipeline. A later analysis found that HLA-associated TCR beta chains were more clonally expanded and had lower generation probabilities than equally common non-associated chains. Linkage disequilibrium might explain the correlated functional status among segregating V segments, but an unknown experimental factor could not be excluded. Roughly uniform sequencing depth across donors was assumed in presence/absence analyses, although this assumption may not hold. An association between a missense DCLRE1C variant and V-gene and J-gene trimming of TCR beta chains was found in a later genetic analysis and replicated in an independent cohort.

This sequence originates from a man aged 25-45 years in good health and CMV-seronegative. The chain is made from TRBV4-1 and TRBJ2-7; possibly the D gene is TRBD2, per 6 matching bases. Sequenced input: PBMCs. This receptor has the CDR3 CASSQGGTYEQYF. The DNA sequence is as follows: TGCGCCAGCAGCCAGGGGGGTACCTACGAGCAGTACTTC.